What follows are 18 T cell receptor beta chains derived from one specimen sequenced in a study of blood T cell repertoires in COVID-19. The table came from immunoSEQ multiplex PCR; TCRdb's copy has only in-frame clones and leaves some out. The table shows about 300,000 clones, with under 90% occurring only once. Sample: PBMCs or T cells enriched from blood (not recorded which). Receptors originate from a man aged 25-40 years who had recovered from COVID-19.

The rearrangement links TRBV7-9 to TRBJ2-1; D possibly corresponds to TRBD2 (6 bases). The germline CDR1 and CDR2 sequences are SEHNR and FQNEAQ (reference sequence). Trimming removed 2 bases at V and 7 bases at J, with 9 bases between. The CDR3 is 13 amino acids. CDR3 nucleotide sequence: TGTGCCAGCAGCTTACCGGGAGAGAATGAGCAGTTCTTC. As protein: CASSLPGENEQFF.

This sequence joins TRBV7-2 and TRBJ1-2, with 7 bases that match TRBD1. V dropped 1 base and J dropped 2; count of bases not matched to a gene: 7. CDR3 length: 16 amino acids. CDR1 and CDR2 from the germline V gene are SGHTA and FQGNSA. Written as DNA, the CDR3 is TGTGCCAGCAGCTTAGGGTACGGACAGGTGAACTATGGCTACACCTTC. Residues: CASSLGYGQVNYGYTF.

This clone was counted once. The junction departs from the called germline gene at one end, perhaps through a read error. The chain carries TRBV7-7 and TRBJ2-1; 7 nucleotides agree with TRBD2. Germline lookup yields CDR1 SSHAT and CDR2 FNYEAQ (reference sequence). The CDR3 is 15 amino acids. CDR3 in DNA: TGTGCTAGCAGCCTAGGGCGGGGGTCCTACAATGAGCAGTTCTTC. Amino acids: CASSLGRGSYNEQFF.

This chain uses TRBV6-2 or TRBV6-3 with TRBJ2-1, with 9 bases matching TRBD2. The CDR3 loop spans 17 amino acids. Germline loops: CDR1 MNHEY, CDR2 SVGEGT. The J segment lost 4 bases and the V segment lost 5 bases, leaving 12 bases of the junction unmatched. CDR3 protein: CASSGGVLAGTYNEQFF. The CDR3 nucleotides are TGTGCCAGCAGTGGGGGGGTGCTAGCGGGAACGTACAATGAGCAGTTCTTC.

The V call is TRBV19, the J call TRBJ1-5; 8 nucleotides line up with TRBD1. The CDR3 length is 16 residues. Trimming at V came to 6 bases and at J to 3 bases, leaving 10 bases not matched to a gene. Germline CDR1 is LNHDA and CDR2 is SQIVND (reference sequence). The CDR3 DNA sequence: TGTGCCAGTAGGGACTTCGGACAGGGCAACAATCAGCCCCAGCATTTT. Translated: CASRDFGQGNNQPQHF.

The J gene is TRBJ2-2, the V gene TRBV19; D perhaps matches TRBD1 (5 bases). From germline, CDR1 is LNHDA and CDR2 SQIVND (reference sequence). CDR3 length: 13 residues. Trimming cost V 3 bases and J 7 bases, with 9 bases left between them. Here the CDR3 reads CASSIERGGELFF. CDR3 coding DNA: TGTGCCAGTAGTATCGAAAGGGGCGGGGAGCTGTTTTTT.

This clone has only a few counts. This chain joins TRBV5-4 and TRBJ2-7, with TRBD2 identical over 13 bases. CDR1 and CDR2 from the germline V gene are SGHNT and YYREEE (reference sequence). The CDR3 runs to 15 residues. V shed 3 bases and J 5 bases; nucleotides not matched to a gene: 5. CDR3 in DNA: TGTGCCAGCAGCTCTCTGACTAGCGGGGGGCACGAGCAGTACTTC. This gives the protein CASSSLTSGGHEQYF.

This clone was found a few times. The CDR3 loop is CASSSEVSSNYGYTF. In nucleotides, the CDR3 is TGTGCCAGCAGCTCTGAAGTATCGAGTAACTATGGCTACACCTTC. The chain has TRBV7-2 and TRBJ1-2; D remains unclear. CDR1 and CDR2 (germline): SGHTA, FQGNSA. The V gene lost 4 bases and the J gene lost 1 base, with 13 bases spanning the gap. The CDR3 extends over 15 amino acids.

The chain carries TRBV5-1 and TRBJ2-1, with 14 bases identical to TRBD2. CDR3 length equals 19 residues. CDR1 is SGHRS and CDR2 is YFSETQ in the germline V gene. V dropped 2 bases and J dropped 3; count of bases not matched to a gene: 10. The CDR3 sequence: CASSFLTSGREKDYNEQFF. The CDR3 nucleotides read TGCGCCAGCAGCTTCTTGACTAGCGGGAGGGAAAAGGACTACAATGAGCAGTTCTTC.

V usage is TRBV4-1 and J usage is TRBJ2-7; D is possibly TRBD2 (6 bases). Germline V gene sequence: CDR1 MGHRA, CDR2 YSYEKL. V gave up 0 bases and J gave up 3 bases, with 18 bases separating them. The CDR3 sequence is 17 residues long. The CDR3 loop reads CASSQDVGLIGSYEQYF. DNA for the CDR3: TGCGCCAGCAGCCAAGATGTCGGCCTGATCGGGAGCTACGAGCAGTACTTC.

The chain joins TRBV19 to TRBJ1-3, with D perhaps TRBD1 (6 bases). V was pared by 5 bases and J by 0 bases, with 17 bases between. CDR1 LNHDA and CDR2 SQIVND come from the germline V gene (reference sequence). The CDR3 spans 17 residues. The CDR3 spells CASSGTGHWYSGNTIYF. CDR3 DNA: TGTGCCAGTAGTGGAACGGGACACTGGTACTCTGGAAACACCATATATTTT.

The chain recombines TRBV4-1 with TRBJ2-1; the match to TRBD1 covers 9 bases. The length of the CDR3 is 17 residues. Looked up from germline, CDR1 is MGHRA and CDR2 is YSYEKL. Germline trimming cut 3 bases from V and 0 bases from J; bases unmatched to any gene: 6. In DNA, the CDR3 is TGCGCCAGCAGCCAGACGGGACAGGGAGTCTCCTACAATGAGCAGTTCTTC. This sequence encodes CASSQTGQGVSYNEQFF.

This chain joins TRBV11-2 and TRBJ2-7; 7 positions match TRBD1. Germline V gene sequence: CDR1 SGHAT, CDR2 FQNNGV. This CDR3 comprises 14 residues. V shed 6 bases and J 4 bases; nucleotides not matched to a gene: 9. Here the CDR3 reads CASRRPGQKYEQYF. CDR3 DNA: TGTGCCAGCAGGCGACCGGGACAGAAGTACGAGCAGTACTTC.

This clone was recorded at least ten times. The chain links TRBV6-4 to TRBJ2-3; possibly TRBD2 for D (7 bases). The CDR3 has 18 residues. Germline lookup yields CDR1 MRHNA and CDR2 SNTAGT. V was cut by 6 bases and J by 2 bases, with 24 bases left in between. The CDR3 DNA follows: TGTGCCAGCAGCGCCTCCGACGCCCTCGGGGGGCCCACAGATACGCAGTATTTT. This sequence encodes CASSASDALGGPTDTQYF.

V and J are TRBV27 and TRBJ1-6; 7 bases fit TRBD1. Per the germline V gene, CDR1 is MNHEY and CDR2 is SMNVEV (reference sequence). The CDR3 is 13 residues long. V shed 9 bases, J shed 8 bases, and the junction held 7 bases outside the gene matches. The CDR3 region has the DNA TGTGCCAGTTCAGGGGACAGCTATTCACCCCTCCACTTT. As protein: CASSGDSYSPLHF.

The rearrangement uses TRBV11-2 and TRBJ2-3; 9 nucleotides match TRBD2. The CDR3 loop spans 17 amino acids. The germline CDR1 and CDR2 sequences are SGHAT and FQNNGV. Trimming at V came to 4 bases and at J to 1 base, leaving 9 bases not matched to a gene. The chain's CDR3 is CASSSRPLAGGTDTQYF. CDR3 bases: TGTGCCAGCAGCTCCCGGCCCTTAGCGGGAGGCACAGATACGCAGTATTTT.

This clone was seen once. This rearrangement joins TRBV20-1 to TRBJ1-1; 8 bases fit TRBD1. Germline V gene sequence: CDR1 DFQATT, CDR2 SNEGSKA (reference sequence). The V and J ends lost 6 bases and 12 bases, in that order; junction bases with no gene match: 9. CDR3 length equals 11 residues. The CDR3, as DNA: TGCAGTGCCCCGACAGGGGATTCGACTTTCTTT. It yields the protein CSAPTGDSTFF.

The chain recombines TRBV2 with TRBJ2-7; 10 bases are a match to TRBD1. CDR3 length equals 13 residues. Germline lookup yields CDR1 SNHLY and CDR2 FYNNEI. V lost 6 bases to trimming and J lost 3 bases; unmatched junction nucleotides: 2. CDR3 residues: CASSGQGDYEQYF. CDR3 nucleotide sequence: TGTGCCAGCAGCGGACAGGGGGACTACGAGCAGTACTTC.